Presented here are 2 T cell receptor beta chains from one specimen sequenced in a study of high-grade serous ovarian cancer treatment subgroups. Tumor samples were obtained before definitive surgery or chemotherapy. Some clones are missing from TCRdb's copy, which holds only in-frame ones; the method was immunoSEQ multiplex PCR. The sample contains approximately 4,100 clones, roughly 70% of which appear only once. Sequencing was done on a sample of tumor tissue. The receptor source for this set is a human donor with high-grade serous ovarian cancer.

J is TRBJ2-2 and V is TRBV7-2; 9 bases align to TRBD1. CDR1 is SGHTA, CDR2 FQGNSA, per germline. V dropped 6 bases and J dropped 4; count of bases not matched to a gene: 6. The CDR3 consists of 15 residues. CDR3 region: CASRSATGGTGELFF. CDR3 sequence (DNA): TGTGCCAGCAGGTCAGCGACAGGGGGCACCGGGGAGCTGTTTTTT.

This clone came up once. V gene TRBV7-2 combines with J gene TRBJ2-7, with a weak D call TRBD1 (7 bases). The CDR3 runs to 15 residues. V lost 5 bases and J lost 6, with 20 bases in between. CDR1 is SGHTA and CDR2 is FQGNSA in the germline V gene. CDR3 in DNA: TGTGCCAGCAGCACAGGACAGGAGGGTCATGGCGAGCAGTACTTC. Protein sequence: CASSTGQEGHGEQYF.